This T cell receptor beta chain was identified in a study of beta chain features in type 1 diabetes. Study-level findings and limits: TCRB CDR3s from Type 1 diabetes patients were moderately but significantly shorter in all four CD4+ subsets. Relative to healthy donors, patients appeared to have naive, central memory and Treg TCRB repertoires that were more similar.

The whole isolated RNA underwent reverse transcription, so sequencing captured expressed TCRB transcripts. Generated by immunoSEQ multiplex PCR, the TCRdb table keeps only in-frame clones and is missing some. The sample gives about 280,000 clones, 14% to 15% of which show up once; 0.015% to 0.017% is in the top ten. Comments on this clone: Its target is not known.

CDR3 length equals 16 residues. Looked up from germline, CDR1 is SGHRS and CDR2 is YFSETQ. J gave up 5 bases and V 5 bases, and 7 bases lay outside the gene matches. Isolation of CD4+ naive, central memory, regulatory and stem cell-like memory cells was achieved by sorting via CD45RO/CCR7/CD25/CD127/CD95/CD27. Purity exceeding 95% was reached by all sorted populations. The chain carries TRBV5-1 and TRBJ2-1; 13 positions match TRBD2. Sequencing was done on a sample of naive CD4+ T cells from blood. This clonotype was sampled from a man in his late teens or twenties with type 1 diabetes. CDR3 sequence: CASRLLAGGPNNEQFF. The CDR3 coding sequence is TGCGCCAGCAGACTACTAGCGGGAGGGCCGAACAATGAGCAGTTCTTC.